The T cell receptor beta chain under discussion was sequenced for a study of identical twins. A universal primer site was created by template switching, with the cDNA bearing unique molecular identifiers. TCRdb passed the 5' RACE reads through MiXCR, listing each CDR3 protein once. The repertoire holds approximately 630,000 distinct CDR3 sequences, with around 7.4% as singletons. Study conclusions and caveats: There is a chance that invariant MAIT and iNKT cells partially muddied zero-insertion analyses.

This clonotype was detected many times. What it binds is not known. Another study also made use of these data, one on yellow fever vaccine responses in identical twins.

This sequence was found in a woman between 18 and 29 years old in good health. The sample comprised PBMCs.

CDR3 bases: TGTGCCAGCTCCGCCTCTGACAGGAACTATGGCTACACCTTC. It translates to CASSASDRNYGYTF. This sequence joins TRBV25-1 and TRBJ1-2, with D perhaps TRBD1 (6 bases). The germline CDR1 and CDR2 sequences are MGHDK and SYGVNS. V gave up 8 bases and J gave up 2 bases, with 15 bases separating them. This CDR3 comprises 14 residues.